The rows below give T cell receptor beta chains drawn from one sample of a study of shared clonotypes between healthy human individuals. Some clones are missing from TCRdb's copy, which holds only in-frame ones; the method was immunoSEQ multiplex PCR. The sample contains more than 2 million clones, 85% to 95% of which appear only once. The sequencing input was naive CD4+ T cells sorted from blood. The receptors were sampled from a man aged 18 to 35 in good health. The CDR3 runs from the conserved cysteine through the conserved F or W. The D gene is left open where the match is weak. The size field is filled for only some rows; it gives once, few, many or a size class.

size	length	V	J	D	CDR3	DNA
once	15	TRBV27	TRBJ1-2	TRBD1	CASSARTGANYGYTF	TGTGCCAGCAGCGCCAGGACAGGAGCTAACTATGGCTACACCTTC
NA	14	TRBV5-5	TRBJ2-7	NA	CASSFGREAYEQYF	TGTGCCAGCAGCTTCGGCAGGGAGGCCTACGAGCAGTACTTC
NA	13	TRBV2	TRBJ1-2	NA	CASSGRGRNGYTF	TGTGCCAGCAGTGGCCGGGGAAGAAATGGCTACACCTTC
NA	15	TRBV15	TRBJ1-1	TRBD1	CATSTRGTGGTEAFF	TGTGCCACCAGCACGCGGGGGACAGGGGGAACTGAAGCTTTCTTT
NA	14	TRBV11-2	TRBJ2-7	NA	CASSLRGGPYEQYF	TGTGCCAGCAGCTTAAGAGGCGGCCCCTACGAGCAGTACTTC
NA	13	TRBV7-2	TRBJ2-7	TRBD2	CASRTGGTYEQYF	TGTGCCAGCCGGACCGGGGGGACCTACGAGCAGTACTTC
NA	11	TRBV6-5	TRBJ2-7	NA	CASSYKYEQYF	TGTGCCAGCAGTTACAAGTACGAGCAGTACTTC
NA	15	TRBV5-6	TRBJ2-5	TRBD1	CASSYRQGNQETQYF	TGTGCCAGCAGCTATCGACAGGGGAACCAAGAGACCCAGTACTTC
NA	13	TRBV29-1	TRBJ1-1	TRBD1	CSVDQGDNTEAFF	TGCAGCGTTGACCAGGGGGATAACACTGAAGCTTTCTTT
NA	13	TRBV30	TRBJ2-1	TRBD1	CAWSADRGGEQFF	TGTGCCTGGAGCGCCGACAGGGGTGGGGAGCAGTTCTTC
once	17	TRBV11-3	TRBJ2-1	TRBD2	CASSLASGGTHYNEQFF	TGTGCCAGCAGCTTAGCTAGCGGGGGGACTCACTACAATGAGCAGTTCTTC
NA	15	TRBV7-3	TRBJ2-1	NA	CASSLTRDGRNEQFF	TGTGCCAGCAGCTTAACAAGGGACGGGAGAAATGAGCAGTTCTTC
NA	12	TRBV7-7	TRBJ2-5	NA	CASSPPWETQYF	TGTGCTAGCAGCCCCCCCTGGGAGACCCAGTACTTC
NA	15	TRBV7-2	TRBJ2-3	TRBD2	CASSLRGRVSDTQYF	TGTGCCAGCAGCTTACGCGGGAGGGTCTCAGATACGCAGTATTTT
NA	12	TRBV6-6	TRBJ2-3	NA	CASNKATDTQYF	TGTGCCAGCAATAAGGCGACAGATACGCAGTATTTT
NA	16	TRBV2	TRBJ1-3	TRBD1	CASSERRGQASWIIYF	TGTGCCAGCAGTGAACGGCGGGGACAGGCCTCTTGGATCATATATTTT
NA	18	TRBV18	TRBJ2-3	TRBD2	CASSLGLAGGRSTDTQYF	TGTGCCAGCTCACTCGGACTAGCGGGGGGTCGGAGCACAGATACGCAGTATTTT
NA	14	TRBV6-5	TRBJ2-7	TRBD1	CASSSGTGRYEQYF	TGTGCCAGCAGTTCCGGGACAGGGAGATACGAGCAGTACTTC
NA	15	TRBV5-4	TRBJ1-5	NA	CASSSFGRSNQPQHF	TGTGCCAGCAGCTCATTCGGCCGGAGCAATCAGCCCCAGCATTTT
few	14	TRBV25-1	TRBJ2-7	TRBD2	CASRGTSVTYEQYF	TGTGCCAGCAGGGGGACTAGCGTCACCTACGAGCAGTACTTC
NA	15	TRBV28	TRBJ2-5	NA	CASSPTRTLQETQYF	TGTGCCAGCAGCCCGACCCGGACTCTACAAGAGACCCAGTACTTC
NA	15	TRBV7-8	TRBJ2-1	NA	CASSAKSGALNEQFF	TGTGCCAGCAGCGCCAAATCCGGGGCCCTCAATGAGCAGTTCTTC
NA	16	TRBV6-4	TRBJ1-3	NA	CASRGRLRVGGNTIYF	TGTGCCAGCAGGGGCCGCCTCAGGGTAGGAGGAAACACCATATATTTT
NA	16	TRBV4-1	TRBJ1-2	TRBD1	CASSQARDREAYGYTF	TGCGCCAGCAGCCAAGCAAGGGACAGGGAAGCCTATGGCTACACCTTC
NA	16	TRBV4-1	TRBJ2-6	NA	CASSQVAPSGANVLTF	TGCGCCAGCAGCCAAGTTGCTCCTTCTGGGGCCAACGTCCTGACTTTC
NA	14	TRBV4-3	TRBJ2-7	TRBD2	CASSLGTSGYEQYF	TGCGCCAGCAGCCTAGGGACTAGCGGCTACGAGCAGTACTTC
NA	14	TRBV2	TRBJ1-5	NA	CASRALQGNQPQHF	TGTGCCAGCAGAGCACTCCAGGGGAATCAGCCCCAGCATTTT
NA	16	TRBV27	TRBJ1-1	NA	CASSFISYRLNTEAFF	TGTGCCAGCAGTTTTATCTCGTACAGGTTGAACACTGAAGCTTTCTTT
few	15	TRBV19	TRBJ1-5	NA	CASTPGTAGRQPQHF	TGTGCCAGTACCCCAGGTACGGCAGGAAGGCAGCCCCAGCATTTT
NA	14	TRBV27	TRBJ2-1	TRBD1	CASSLDRGLSEQFF	TGTGCCAGCAGTTTAGACAGGGGGCTTAGTGAGCAGTTCTTC
NA	13	TRBV9	TRBJ2-1	NA	CASSVEGESRQFF	TGTGCCAGCAGCGTAGAAGGGGAGTCCCGTCAGTTCTTC
NA	21	TRBV2	TRBJ1-5	TRBD1	CASRRGQGKPSLPYSNQPQHF	TGTGCCAGCAGGAGGGGACAGGGAAAGCCTTCATTACCTTATAGCAATCAGCCCCAGCATTTT
once	17	TRBV11-2	TRBJ2-2	NA	CASSPIQSLLITGELFF	TGTGCCAGCAGCCCCATCCAGTCCCTATTAATCACCGGGGAGCTGTTTTTT
NA	16	TRBV28	TRBJ2-7	TRBD1	CASSLPRDRVSYEQYF	TGTGCCAGCAGTTTACCCCGGGACAGGGTCTCCTACGAGCAGTACTTC
NA	13	TRBV10-2	TRBJ1-4	NA	CASSEQGTEKLFF	TGCGCCAGCAGTGAGCAGGGAACTGAAAAACTGTTTTTT
NA	14	TRBV5-1	TRBJ2-2	TRBD2	CASKGREVAGELFF	TGCGCCAGCAAAGGGCGGGAGGTGGCCGGGGAGCTGTTTTTT
NA	16	TRBV11-2	TRBJ2-2	TRBD1	CASRKLQGSDTGELFF	TGTGCCAGCAGAAAACTACAGGGGAGTGACACCGGGGAGCTGTTTTTT
NA	15	TRBV2	TRBJ2-2	TRBD1	CASCRDRGQSGELFF	TGTGCCAGCTGCCGGGACAGGGGGCAGTCCGGGGAGCTGTTTTTT
NA	12	TRBV29-1	TRBJ1-1	NA	CSVGRGKTEAFF	TGCAGCGTTGGGAGGGGGAAGACTGAAGCTTTCTTT
NA	12	TRBV29-1	TRBJ2-7	NA	CSVEPLCNQQYF	TGCAGCGTTGAACCCCTCTGTAACCAGCAGTACTTC
few	13	TRBV30	TRBJ1-2	TRBD1	CAWSEQGTDGYTF	TGTGCCTGGAGTGAACAGGGGACCGATGGCTACACCTTC
NA	15	TRBV5-4	TRBJ2-5	NA	CASSLDGRYQETQYF	TGTGCCAGCAGCTTGGATGGGAGGTACCAAGAGACCCAGTACTTC
NA	13	TRBV5-6	TRBJ2-5	NA	CASNFGGKETQYF	TGTGCCAGCAACTTCGGCGGGAAGGAGACCCAGTACTTC
NA	14	TRBV30	TRBJ2-2	TRBD2	CAWSLYGRAGELFF	TGTGCCTGGAGTTTATACGGGAGGGCCGGGGAGCTGTTTTTT
once	15	TRBV28	TRBJ1-5	TRBD1	CASRSGTGGFQPQHF	TGTGCCAGCAGATCCGGGACAGGGGGCTTTCAGCCCCAGCATTTT
once	15	TRBV6-6	TRBJ1-1	NA	CASSDKRGMNTEAFF	TGTGCCAGCAGTGATAAAAGGGGGATGAACACTGAAGCTTTCTTT
NA	14	TRBV7-2	TRBJ2-7	TRBD2	CASSRTSGNYEQYF	TGTGCCAGCAGCAGGACTAGCGGAAACTACGAGCAGTACTTC
NA	16	TRBV5-1	TRBJ2-3	TRBD2	CASSLSASGGTDTQYF	TGCGCCAGCAGCTTGAGTGCTAGCGGGGGGACAGATACGCAGTATTTT
once	13	TRBV5-6	TRBJ2-5	NA	CASSLSRRETQYF	TGTGCCAGCAGCTTGTCCAGGAGGGAGACCCAGTACTTC
NA	15	TRBV19	TRBJ2-6	NA	CASSIEYSGANVLTF	TGTGCCAGTAGTATAGAGTACTCTGGGGCCAACGTCCTGACTTTC